This TCR beta chain stems from a study of T cells in Graves' hyperthyroidism and ophthalmopathy. This clonotype was detected ten times or more. The CDR3 length is 17 residues. Trimming took 1 base from V and 1 from J, leaving 16 bases between them. The investigators amplified TCR beta CDR3 regions from RNA transcripts. TCR CDR3 regions were first amplified by RT-PCR with HTBI primers. TCRdb passed the multiplex PCR reads through MiXCR, listing each CDR3 protein once. The table records about 380,000 distinct CDR3 sequences, 11% to 15% of them present only once. The V gene is TRBV12-3 or TRBV12-4, the J gene TRBJ2-5, with TRBD1 as a possible D gene (7 bases). This TCR was recovered from a woman aged 55-70 years with Graves' hyperthyroidism. The sample comprised blood. CDR3 coding DNA: TGTGCCAGCAGTTTAGTGCGGGACAGCCAGACCCAAGAGACCCAGTACTTC. This encodes CASSLVRDSQTQETQYF.